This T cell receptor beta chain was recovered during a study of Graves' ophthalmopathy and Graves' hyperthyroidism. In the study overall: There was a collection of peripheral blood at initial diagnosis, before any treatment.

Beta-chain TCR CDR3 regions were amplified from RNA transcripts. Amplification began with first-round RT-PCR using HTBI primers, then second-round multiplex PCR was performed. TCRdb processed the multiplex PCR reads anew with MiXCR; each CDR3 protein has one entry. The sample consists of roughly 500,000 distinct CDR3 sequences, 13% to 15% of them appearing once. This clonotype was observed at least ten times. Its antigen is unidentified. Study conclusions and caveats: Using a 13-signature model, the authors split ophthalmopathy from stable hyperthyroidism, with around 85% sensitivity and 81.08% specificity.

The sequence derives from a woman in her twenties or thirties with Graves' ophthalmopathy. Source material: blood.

The CDR3 nucleotides are TGCAGTGCTAGAGATCCGGACAGGGGCACTGAAGCTTTCTTT. The encoded protein is CSARDPDRGTEAFF. This chain links TRBV20-1 with TRBJ1-1, with 9 nucleotides matching TRBD1. This CDR3 has 14 amino acids. V dropped 0 bases and J dropped 4; count of bases not matched to a gene: 3. Germline CDR1 is DFQATT and CDR2 is SNEGSKA (reference sequence).